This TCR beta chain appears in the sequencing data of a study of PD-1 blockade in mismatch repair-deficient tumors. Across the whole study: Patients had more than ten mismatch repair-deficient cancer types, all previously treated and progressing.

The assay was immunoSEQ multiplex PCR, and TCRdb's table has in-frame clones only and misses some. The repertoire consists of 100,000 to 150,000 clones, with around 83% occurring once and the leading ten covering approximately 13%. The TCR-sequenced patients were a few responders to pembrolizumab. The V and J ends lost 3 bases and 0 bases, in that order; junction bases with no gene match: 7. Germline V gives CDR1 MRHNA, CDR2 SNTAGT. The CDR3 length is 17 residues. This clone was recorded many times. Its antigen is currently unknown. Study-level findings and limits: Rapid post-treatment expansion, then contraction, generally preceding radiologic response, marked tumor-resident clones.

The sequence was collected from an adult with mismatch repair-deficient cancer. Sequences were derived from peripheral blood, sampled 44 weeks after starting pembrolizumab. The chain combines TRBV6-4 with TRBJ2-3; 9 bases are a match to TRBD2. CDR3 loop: CASSDPSGTSSTDTQYF. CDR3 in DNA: TGTGCCAGCAGTGATCCTAGCGGGACCTCTAGCACAGATACGCAGTATTTT.